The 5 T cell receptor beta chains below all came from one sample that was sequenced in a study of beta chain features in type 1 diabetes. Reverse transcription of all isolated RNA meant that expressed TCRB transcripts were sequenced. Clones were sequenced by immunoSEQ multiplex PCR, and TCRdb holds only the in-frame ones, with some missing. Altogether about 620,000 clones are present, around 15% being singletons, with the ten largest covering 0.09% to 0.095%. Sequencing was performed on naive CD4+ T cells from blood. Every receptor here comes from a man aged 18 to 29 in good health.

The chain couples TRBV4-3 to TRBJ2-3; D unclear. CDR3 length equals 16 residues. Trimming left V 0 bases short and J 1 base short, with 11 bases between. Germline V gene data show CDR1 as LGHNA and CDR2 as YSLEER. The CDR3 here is CASSQDLYGRTDTQYF. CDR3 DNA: TGCGCCAGCAGCCAAGATCTCTACGGGCGCACAGATACGCAGTATTTT.

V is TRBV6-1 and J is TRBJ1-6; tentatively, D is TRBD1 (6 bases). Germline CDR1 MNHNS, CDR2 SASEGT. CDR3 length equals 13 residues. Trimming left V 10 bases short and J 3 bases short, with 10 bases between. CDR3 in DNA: TGTGCCACCACGGACAGCTATAATTCACCCCTCCACTTT. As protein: CATTDSYNSPLHF.

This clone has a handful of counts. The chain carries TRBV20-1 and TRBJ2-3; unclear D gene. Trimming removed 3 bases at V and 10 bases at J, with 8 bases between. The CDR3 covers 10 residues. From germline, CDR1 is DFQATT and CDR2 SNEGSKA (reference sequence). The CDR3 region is CSASFPPQYF. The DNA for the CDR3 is TGCAGTGCTAGTTTTCCGCCGCAGTATTTT.

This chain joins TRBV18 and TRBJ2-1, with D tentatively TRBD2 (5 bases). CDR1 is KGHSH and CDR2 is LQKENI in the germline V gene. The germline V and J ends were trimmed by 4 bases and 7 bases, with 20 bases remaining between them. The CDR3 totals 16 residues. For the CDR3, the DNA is TGTGCCAGCTCACTCGGCCCAGGACTGGGCGTGAATGAGCAGTTCTTC. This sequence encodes CASSLGPGLGVNEQFF. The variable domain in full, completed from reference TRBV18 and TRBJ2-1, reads NAGVMQNPRHLVRRRGQEARLRCSPMKGHSHVYWYRQLPEEGLKFMVYLQKENIIDESGMPKERFSAEFPKEGPSILRIQQVVRGDSAAYFCASSLGPGLGVNEQFFGPGTRLTVL.

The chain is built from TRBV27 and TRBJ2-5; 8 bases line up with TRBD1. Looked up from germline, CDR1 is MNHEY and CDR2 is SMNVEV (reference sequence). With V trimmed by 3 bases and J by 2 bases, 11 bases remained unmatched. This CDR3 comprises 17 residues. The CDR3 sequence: CASSFFGQGSRQETQYF. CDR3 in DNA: TGTGCCAGCAGTTTCTTCGGACAGGGATCGCGGCAAGAGACCCAGTACTTC.